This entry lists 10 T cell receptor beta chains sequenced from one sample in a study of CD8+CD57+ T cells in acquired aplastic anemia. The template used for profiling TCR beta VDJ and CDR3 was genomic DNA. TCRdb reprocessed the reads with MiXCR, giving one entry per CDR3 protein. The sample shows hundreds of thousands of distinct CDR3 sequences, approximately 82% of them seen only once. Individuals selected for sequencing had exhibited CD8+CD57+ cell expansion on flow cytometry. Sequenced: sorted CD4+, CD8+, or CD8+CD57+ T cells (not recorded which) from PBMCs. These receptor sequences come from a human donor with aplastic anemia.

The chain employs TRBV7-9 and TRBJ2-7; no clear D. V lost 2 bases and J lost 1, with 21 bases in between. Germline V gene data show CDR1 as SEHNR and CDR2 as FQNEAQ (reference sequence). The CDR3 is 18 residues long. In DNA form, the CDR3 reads TGTGCCAGCAGCTTACATGGTAGCTGGGCAGCCAATTCCTACGAGCAGTACGTC. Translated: CASSLHGSWAANSYEQYV.

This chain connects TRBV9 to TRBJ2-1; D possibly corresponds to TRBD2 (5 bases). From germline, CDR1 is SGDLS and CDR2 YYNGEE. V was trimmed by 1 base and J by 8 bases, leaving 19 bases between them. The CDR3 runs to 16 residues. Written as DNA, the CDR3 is TGTGCCAGCAGCGTACAGAGGACTTCAGAGACGCATGAGCAGTTCTTC. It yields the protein CASSVQRTSETHEQFF.

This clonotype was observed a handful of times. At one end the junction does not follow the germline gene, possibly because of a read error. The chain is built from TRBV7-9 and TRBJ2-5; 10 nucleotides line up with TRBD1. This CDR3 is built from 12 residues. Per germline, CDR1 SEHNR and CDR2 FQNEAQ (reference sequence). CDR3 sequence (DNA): TGCGCCAGACAGGGGGCGAGGGAGACCCAGTACTTC. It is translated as CARQGARETQYF.

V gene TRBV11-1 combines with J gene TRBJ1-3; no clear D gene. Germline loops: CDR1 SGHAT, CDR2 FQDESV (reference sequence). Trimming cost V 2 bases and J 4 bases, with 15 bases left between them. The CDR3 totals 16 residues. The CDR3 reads CASSLLVGEGGNTIYF. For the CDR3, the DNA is TGTGCCAGCAGCTTACTGGTCGGGGAGGGCGGAAACACCATATATTTT. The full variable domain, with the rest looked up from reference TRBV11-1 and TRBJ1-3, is EAEVAQSPRYKITEKSQAVAFWCDPISGHATLYWYRQILGQGPELLVQFQDESVVDDSQLPKDRFSAERLKGVDSTLKIQPAELGDSAMYLCASSLLVGEGGNTIYFGEGSWLTVV.

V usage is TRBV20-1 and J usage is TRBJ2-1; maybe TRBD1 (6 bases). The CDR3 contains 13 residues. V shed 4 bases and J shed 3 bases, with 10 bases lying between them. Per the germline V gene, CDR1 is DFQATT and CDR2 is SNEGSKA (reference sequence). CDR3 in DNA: TGCAGTGCTACCGAGGGGGTCTACAATGAGCAGTTCTTC. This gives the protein CSATEGVYNEQFF.

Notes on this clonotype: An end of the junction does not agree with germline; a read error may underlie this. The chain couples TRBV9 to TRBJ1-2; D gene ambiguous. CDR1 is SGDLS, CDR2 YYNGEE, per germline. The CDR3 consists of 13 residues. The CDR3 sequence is CASSQALASGYTF. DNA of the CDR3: TGCGCCAGCAGCCAAGCCCTGGCAAGTGGCTACACCTTC.

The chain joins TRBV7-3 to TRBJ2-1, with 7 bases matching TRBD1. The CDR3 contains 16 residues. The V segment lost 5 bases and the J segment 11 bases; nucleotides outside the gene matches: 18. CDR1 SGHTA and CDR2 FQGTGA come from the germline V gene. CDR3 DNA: TGTGCCAGCAGCCCACAGGGGAGCTGGGGAAACGCTCAGCAGTTCTTC. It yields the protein CASSPQGSWGNAQQFF.

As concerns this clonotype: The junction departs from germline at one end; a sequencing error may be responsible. This CDR3 reads CASSPVAEAAYF. Here the CDR3 DNA reads TGTGCCAGCAGCCCAGTAGCAGAGGCCGCGTACTTC. The V call is TRBV7-2, the J call TRBJ1-1; no definite D call. From germline, CDR1 is SGHTA and CDR2 FQGNSA. This CDR3 region has 12 residues.

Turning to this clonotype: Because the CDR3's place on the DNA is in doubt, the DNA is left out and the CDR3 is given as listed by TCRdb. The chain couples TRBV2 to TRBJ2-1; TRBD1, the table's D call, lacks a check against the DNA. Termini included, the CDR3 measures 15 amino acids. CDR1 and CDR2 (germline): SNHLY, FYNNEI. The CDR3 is CASSVAGGAYTEQFF.

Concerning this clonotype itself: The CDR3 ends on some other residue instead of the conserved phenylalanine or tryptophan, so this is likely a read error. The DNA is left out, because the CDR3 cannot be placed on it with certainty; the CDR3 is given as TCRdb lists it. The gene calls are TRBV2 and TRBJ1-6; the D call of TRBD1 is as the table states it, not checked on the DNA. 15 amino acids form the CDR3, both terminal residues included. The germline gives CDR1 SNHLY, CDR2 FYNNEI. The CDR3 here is CASGDGRTDTPHFDP.